The sequence of this T cell receptor (beta chain) was determined in a study of T cell changes during pregnancy in multiple sclerosis. The repertoire was sequenced with immunoSEQ multiplex PCR; TCRdb's copy has only in-frame clones and lacks some. This repertoire shows about 86,000 clones, approximately 90% found once; its top ten account for around 1.8%. The germline CDR1 and CDR2 sequences are MGHRA and YSYEKL. V shed 2 bases and J shed 12 bases, with 11 bases lying between them. The CDR3 extends over 12 amino acids. The chain combines TRBV4-1 with TRBJ2-1; tentatively, D is TRBD2 (6 bases). This sequence originates from a female donor in good health, enrolled as a control in a pregnancy study. Specimen: peripheral blood, collected in the first trimester of pregnancy. The CDR3 sequence: CASSQTGAVQFF. CDR3 bases: TGCGCCAGCAGCCAAACGGGAGCCGTGCAGTTCTTC.